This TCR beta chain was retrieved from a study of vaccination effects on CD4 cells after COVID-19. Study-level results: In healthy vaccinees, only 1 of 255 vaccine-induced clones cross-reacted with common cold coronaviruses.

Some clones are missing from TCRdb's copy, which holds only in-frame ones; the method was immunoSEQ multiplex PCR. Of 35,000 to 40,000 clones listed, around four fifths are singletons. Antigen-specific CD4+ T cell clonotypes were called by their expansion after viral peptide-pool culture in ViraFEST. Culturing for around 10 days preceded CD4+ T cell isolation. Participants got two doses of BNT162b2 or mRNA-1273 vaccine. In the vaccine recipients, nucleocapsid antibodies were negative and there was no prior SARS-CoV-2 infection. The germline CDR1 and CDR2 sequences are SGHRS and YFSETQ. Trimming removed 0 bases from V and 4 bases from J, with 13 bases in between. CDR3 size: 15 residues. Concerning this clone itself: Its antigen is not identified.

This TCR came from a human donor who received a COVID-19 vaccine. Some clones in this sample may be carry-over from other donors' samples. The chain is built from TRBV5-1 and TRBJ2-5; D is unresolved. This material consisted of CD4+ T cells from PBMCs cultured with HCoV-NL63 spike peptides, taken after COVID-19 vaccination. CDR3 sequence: CASSLATGVGETQYF. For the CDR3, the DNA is TGCGCCAGCAGCTTGGCCACTGGTGTTGGAGAGACCCAGTACTTC.